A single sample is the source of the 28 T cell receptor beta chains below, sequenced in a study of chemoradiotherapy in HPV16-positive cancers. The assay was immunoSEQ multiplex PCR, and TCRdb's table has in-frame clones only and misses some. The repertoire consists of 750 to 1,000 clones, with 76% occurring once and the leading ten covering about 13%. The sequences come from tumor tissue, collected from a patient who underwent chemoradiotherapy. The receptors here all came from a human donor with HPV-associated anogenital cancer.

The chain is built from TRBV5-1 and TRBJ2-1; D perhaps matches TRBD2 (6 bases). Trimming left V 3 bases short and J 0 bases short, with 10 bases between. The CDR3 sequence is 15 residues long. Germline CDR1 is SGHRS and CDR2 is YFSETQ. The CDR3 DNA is TGCGCCAGCAGCTCCGACGGGAGCTCCTACAATGAGCAGTTCTTC. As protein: CASSSDGSSYNEQFF.

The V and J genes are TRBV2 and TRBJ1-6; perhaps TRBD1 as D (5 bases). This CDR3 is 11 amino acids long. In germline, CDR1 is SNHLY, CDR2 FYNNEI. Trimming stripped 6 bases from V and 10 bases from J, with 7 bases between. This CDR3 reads CASRAGSPLHF. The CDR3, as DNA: TGTGCCAGCAGGGCAGGGTCACCCCTCCACTTT.

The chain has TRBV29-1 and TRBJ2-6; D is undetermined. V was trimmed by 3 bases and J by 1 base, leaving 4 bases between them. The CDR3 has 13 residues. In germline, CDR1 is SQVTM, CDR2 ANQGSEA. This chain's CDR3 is CSVEESGANVLTF. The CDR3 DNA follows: TGCAGCGTTGAGGAATCTGGGGCCAACGTCCTGACTTTC. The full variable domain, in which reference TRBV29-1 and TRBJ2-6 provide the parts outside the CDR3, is SAVISQKPSRDICQRGTSLTIQCQVDSQVTMMFWYRQQPGQSLTLIATANQGSEATYESGFVIDKFPISRPNLTFSTLTVSNMSPEDSSIYLCSVEESGANVLTFGAGSRLTVL.

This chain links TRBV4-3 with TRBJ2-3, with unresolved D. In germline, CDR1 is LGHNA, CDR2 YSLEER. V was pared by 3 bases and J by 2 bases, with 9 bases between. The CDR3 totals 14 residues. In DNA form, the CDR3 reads TGCGCCAGCAGCCATGGAAGGATCACAGATACGCAGTATTTT. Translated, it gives CASSHGRITDTQYF.

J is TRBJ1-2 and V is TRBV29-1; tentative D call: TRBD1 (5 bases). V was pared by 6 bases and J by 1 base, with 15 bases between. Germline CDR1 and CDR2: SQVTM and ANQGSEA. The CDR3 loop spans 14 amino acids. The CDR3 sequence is CSVIRGSGNYGYTF. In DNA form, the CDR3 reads TGCAGCGTCATTCGGGGGTCTGGTAACTATGGCTACACCTTC.

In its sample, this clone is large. Written as DNA, the CDR3 is TGTGCCAGCAGCGGATCCAATTCACCCCTCCACTTT. As protein: CASSGSNSPLHF. J is TRBJ1-6 and V is TRBV9; D is unresolved. CDR3 length: 12 residues. Germline CDR1 reads SGDLS; CDR2 reads YYNGEE. Trimming pared 3 bases from V and 7 bases from J, leaving 5 bases between. The variable domain in full, completed from reference TRBV9 and TRBJ1-6, reads DSGVTQTPKHLITATGQRVTLRCSPRSGDLSVYWYQQSLDQGLQFLIQYYNGEERAKGNILERFSAQQFPDLHSELNLSSLELGDSALYFCASSGSNSPLHFGNGTRLTVT.

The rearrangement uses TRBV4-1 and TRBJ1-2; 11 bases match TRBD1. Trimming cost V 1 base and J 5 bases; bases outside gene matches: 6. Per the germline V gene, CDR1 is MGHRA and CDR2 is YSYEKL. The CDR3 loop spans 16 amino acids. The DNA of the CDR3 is TGCGCCAGCAGCCAAGTAGGACAGGGGGCTTCATATGGCTACACCTTC. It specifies CASSQVGQGASYGYTF.

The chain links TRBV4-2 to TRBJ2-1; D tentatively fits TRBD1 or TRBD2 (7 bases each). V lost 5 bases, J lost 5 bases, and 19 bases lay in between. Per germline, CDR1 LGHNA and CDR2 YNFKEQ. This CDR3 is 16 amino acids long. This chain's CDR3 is CASSRGLQGSNNEQFF. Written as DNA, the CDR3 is TGTGCCAGCAGCAGGGGACTACAGGGGTCAAACAATGAGCAGTTCTTC.

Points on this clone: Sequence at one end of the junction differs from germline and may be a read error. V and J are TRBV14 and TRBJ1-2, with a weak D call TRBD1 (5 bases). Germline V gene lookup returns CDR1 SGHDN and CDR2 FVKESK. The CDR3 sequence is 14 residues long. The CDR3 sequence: CASSEDRANYGYTF. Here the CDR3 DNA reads TGTGCCAGCAGCGAAGACAGAGCTAACTATGGCTACACCTTC.

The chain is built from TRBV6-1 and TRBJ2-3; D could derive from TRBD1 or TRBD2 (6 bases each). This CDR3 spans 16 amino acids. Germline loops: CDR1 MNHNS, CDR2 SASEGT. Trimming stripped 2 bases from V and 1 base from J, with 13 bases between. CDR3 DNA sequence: TGTGCCAGCAGTGAATCCCACCGGGGGCGCACAGATACGCAGTATTTT. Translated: CASSESHRGRTDTQYF.

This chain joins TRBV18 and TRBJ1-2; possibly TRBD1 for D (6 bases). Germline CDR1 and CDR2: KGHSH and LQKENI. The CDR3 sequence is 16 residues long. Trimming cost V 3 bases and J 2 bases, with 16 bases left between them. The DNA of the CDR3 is TGTGCCAGCTCACCGCGGTGGGGGGCGGCAAACTATGGCTACACCTTC. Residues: CASSPRWGAANYGYTF.

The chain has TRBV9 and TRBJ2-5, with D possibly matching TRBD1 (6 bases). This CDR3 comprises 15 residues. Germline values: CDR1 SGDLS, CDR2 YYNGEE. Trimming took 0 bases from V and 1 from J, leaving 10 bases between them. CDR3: CASSVGWGRQETQYF. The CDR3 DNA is TGTGCCAGCAGCGTAGGTTGGGGGCGCCAAGAGACCCAGTACTTC.

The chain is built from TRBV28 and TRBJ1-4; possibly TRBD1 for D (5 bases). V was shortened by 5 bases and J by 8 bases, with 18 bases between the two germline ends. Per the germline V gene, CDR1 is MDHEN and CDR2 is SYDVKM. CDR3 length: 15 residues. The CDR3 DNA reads TGTGCCAGCAGTCGAGTGGGGGGGGATGGGGAAAAACTGTTTTTT. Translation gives CASSRVGGDGEKLFF.

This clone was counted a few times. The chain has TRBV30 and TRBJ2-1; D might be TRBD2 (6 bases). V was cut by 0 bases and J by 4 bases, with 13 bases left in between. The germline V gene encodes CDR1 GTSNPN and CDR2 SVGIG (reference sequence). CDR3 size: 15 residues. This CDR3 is CAWSVGSGSYNEQFF. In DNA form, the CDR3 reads TGTGCCTGGAGTGTAGGTAGCGGAAGTTACAATGAGCAGTTCTTC.

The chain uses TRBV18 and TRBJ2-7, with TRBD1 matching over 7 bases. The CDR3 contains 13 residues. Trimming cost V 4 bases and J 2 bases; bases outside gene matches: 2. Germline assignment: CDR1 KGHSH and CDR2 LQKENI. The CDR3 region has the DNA TGTGCCAGCTCACAAGGGACAGCCTACGAGCAGTACTTC. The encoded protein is CASSQGTAYEQYF.

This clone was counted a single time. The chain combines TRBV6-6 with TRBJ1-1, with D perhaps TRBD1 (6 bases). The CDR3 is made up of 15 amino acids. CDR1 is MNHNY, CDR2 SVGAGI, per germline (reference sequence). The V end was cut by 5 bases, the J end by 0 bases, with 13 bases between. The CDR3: CASSPNGQLNTEAFF. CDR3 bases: TGTGCCAGCAGTCCAAATGGACAGTTGAACACTGAAGCTTTCTTT.

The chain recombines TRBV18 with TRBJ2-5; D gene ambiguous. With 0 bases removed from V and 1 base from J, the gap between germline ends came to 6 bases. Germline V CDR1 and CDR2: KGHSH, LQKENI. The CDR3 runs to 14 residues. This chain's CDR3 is CASSPPSVQETQYF. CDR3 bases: TGTGCCAGCTCACCACCTTCAGTCCAAGAGACCCAGTACTTC.

CDR3 coding DNA: TGCGCCAGCAGCCAGGAGACAGGGATCAACTATGGCTACACCTTC. This translates into CASSQETGINYGYTF. The J gene is TRBJ1-2, the V gene TRBV4-3; 7 nucleotides line up with TRBD1. Germline values: CDR1 LGHNA, CDR2 YSLEER. V trimming: 3 bases; J trimming: 2 bases; junction bases outside the gene matches: 6. This CDR3 spans 15 amino acids.

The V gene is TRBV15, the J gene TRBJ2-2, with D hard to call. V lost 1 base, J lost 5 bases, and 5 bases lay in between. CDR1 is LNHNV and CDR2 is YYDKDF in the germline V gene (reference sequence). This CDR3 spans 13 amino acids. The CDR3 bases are TGTGCCACCAGCAGAGCCGGGACCGGGGAGCTGTTTTTT. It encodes CATSRAGTGELFF. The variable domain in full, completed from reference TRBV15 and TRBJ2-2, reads DAMVIQNPRYQVTQFGKPVTLSCSQTLNHNVMYWYQQKSSQAPKLLFHYYDKDFNNEADTPDNFQSRRPNTSFCFLDIRSPGLGDTAMYLCATSRAGTGELFFGEGSRLTVL.

DNA for the CDR3: TGTGCCAGCGGCACGAGGGGCCTTAGGAGCACCGGGGAGCTGTTTTTT. This sequence encodes CASGTRGLRSTGELFF. J is TRBJ2-2 and V is TRBV13; D may correspond to TRBD1 or TRBD2 (5 bases each). Trimming took off 8 bases at V and 4 bases at J, with 20 bases between the two ends. The CDR3 runs 16 residues. The V gene's germline CDR1 is PRHDT and CDR2 FYEKMQ (reference sequence).

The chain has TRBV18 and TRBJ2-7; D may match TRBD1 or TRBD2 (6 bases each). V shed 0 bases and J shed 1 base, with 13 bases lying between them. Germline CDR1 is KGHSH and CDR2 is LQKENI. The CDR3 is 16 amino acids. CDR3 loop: CASSPPRPGASYEQYF. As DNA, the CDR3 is TGTGCCAGCTCACCACCACGCCCGGGGGCTTCCTACGAGCAGTACTTC.

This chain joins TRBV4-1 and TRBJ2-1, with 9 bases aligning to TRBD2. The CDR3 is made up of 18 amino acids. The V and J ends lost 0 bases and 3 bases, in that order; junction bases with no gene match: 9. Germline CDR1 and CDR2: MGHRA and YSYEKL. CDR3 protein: CASSQEGRGGFRYNEQFF. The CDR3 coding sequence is TGCGCCAGCAGCCAAGAGGGGCGGGGGGGCTTTCGCTACAATGAGCAGTTCTTC.

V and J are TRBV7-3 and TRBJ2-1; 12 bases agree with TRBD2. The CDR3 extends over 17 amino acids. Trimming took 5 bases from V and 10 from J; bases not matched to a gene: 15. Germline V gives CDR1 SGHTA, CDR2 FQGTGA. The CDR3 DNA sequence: TGTGCCAGCAGCCTTCACCCTCTAGCGGGGGGGCTACGAGAGCAGTTCTTC. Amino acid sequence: CASSLHPLAGGLREQFF. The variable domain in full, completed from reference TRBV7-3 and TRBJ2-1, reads GAGVSQTPSNKVTEKGKYVELRCDPISGHTALYWYRQSLGQGPEFLIYFQGTGAADDSGLPNDRFFAVRPEGSVSTLKIQRTERGDSAVYLCASSLHPLAGGLREQFFGPGTRLTVL.

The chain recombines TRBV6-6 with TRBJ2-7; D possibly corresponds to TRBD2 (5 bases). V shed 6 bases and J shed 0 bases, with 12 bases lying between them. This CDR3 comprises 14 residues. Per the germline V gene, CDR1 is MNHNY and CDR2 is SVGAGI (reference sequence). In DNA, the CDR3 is TGTGCCAGCAGGATGAGCGGAAACTCCTACGAGCAGTACTTC. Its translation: CASRMSGNSYEQYF.

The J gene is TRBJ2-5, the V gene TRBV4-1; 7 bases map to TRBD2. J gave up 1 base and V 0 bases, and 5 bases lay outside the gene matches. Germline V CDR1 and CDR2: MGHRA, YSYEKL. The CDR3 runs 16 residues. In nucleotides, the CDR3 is TGCGCCAGCAGCCAAGAGGGCGTAGCGGGCCAAGAGACCCAGTACTTC. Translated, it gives CASSQEGVAGQETQYF.

In DNA, the CDR3 is TGTGCCAGTAGTCCGGCCGGCCAACTGCGCGAGCAGTACTTC. Translating gives CASSPAGQLREQYF. The chain links TRBV19 to TRBJ2-7; D ambiguous. Germline V gene data show CDR1 as LNHDA and CDR2 as SQIVND (reference sequence). Between the trimmed V and J ends, which lost 5 bases and 6 bases, there was a span of 17 bases. The CDR3 runs 14 residues.

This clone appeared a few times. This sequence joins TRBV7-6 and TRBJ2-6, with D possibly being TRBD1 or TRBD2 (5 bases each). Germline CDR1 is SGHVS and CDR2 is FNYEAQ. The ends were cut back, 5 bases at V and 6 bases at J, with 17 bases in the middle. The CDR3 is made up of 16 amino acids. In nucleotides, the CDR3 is TGTGCCAGCAGCCCGAGGGGTACAGCGGCGGCCAACGTCCTGACTTTC. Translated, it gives CASSPRGTAAANVLTF.

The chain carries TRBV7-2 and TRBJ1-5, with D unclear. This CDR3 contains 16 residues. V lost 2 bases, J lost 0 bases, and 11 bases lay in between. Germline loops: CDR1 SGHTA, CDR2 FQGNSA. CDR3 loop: CASSLRSGYSNQPQHF. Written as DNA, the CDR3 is TGTGCCAGCAGCTTACGGAGCGGCTATAGCAATCAGCCCCAGCATTTT.